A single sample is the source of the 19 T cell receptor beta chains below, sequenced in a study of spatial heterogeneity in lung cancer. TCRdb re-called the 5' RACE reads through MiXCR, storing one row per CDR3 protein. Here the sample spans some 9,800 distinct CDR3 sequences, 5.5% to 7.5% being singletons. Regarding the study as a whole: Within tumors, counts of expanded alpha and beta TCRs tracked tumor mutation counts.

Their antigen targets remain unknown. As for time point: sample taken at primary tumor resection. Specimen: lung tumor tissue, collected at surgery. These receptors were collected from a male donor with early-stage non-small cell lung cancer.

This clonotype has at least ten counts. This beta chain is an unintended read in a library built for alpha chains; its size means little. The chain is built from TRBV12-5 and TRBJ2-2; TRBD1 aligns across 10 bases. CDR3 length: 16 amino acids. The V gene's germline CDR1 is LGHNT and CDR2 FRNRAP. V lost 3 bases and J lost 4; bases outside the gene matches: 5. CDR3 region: CASGFRTGGLTGELFF. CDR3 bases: TGTGCTAGTGGTTTCCGGACAGGGGGACTCACCGGGGAGCTGTTTTTT. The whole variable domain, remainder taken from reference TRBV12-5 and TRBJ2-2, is DARVTQTPRHKVTEMGQEVTMRCQPILGHNTVFWYRQTMMQGLELLAYFRNRAPLDDSGMPKDRFSAEMPDATLATLKIQPSEPRDSAVYFCASGFRTGGLTGELFFGEGSRLTVL.

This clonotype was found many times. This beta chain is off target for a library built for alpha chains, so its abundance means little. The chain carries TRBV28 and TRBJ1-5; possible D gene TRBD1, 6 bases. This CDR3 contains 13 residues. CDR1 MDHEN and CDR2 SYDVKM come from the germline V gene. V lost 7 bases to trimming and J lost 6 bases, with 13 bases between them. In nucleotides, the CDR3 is TGTGCCAGCAACTCAGGGGAAGCTCAGCCCCAGCATTTT. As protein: CASNSGEAQPQHF. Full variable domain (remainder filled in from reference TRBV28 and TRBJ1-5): DVKVTQSSRYLVKRTGEKVFLECVQDMDHENMFWYRQDPGLGLRLIYFSYDVKMKEKGDIPEGYSVSREKKERFSLILESASTNQTSMYLCASNSGEAQPQHFGDGTRLSIL.

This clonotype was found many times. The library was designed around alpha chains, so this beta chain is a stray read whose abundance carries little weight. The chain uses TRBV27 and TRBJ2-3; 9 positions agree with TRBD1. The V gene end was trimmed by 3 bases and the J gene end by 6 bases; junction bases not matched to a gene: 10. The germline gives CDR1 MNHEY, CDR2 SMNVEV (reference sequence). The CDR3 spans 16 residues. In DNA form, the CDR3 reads TGTGCCAGCAGTTTTTCCGGGACAGGGAGGGCGGATACGCAGTATTTT. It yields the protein CASSFSGTGRADTQYF.

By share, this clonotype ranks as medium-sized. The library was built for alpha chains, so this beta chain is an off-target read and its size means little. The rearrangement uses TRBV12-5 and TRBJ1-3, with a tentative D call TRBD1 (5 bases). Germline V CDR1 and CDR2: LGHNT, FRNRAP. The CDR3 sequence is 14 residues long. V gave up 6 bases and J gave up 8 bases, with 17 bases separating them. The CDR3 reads CASGTEAGFYTIYF. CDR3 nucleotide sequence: TGTGCTAGTGGGACAGAAGCTGGTTTCTACACCATATATTTT. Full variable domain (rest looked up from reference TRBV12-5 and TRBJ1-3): DARVTQTPRHKVTEMGQEVTMRCQPILGHNTVFWYRQTMMQGLELLAYFRNRAPLDDSGMPKDRFSAEMPDATLATLKIQPSEPRDSAVYFCASGTEAGFYTIYFGEGSWLTVV.

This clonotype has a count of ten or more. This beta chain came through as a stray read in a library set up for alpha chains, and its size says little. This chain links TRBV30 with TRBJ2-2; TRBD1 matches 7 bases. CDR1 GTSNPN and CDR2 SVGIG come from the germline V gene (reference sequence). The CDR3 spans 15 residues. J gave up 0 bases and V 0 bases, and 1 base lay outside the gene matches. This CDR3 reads CAWSVGGANTGELFF. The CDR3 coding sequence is TGTGCCTGGAGTGTAGGGGGCGCGAACACCGGGGAGCTGTTTTTT.

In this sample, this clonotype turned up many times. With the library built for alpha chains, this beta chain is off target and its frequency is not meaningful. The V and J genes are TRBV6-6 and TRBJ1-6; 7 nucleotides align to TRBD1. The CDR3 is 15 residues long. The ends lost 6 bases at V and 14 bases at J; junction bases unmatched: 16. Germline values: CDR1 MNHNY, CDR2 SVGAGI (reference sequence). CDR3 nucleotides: TGTGCCAGCAGGCCAGCGGACCTAGGGGGCCACTCCCTCCACTTT. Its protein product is CASRPADLGGHSLHF.

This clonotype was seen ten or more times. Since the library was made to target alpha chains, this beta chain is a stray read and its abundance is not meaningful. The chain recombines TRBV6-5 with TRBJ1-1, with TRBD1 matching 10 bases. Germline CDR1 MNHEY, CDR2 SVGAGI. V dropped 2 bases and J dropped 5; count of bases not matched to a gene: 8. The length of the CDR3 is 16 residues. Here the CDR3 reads CASSYATGGAGTEAFF. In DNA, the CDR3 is TGTGCCAGCAGTTACGCGACAGGGGGCGCTGGGACTGAAGCTTTCTTT.

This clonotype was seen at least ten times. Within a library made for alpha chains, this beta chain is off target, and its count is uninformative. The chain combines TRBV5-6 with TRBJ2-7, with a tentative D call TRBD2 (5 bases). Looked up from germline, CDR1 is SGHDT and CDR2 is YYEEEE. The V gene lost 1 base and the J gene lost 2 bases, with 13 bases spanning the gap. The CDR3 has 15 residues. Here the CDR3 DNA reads TGTGCCAGCAGCTTGTTTACTAGAAGTGCCTACGAGCAGTACGTC. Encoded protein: CASSLFTRSAYEQYV.

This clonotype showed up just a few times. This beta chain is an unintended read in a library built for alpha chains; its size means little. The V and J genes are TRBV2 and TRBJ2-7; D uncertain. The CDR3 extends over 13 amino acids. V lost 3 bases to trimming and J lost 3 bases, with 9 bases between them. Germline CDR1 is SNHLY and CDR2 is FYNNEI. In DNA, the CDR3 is TGTGCCAGCAGTGACCGACTGGACTACGAGCAGTACTTC. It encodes CASSDRLDYEQYF.

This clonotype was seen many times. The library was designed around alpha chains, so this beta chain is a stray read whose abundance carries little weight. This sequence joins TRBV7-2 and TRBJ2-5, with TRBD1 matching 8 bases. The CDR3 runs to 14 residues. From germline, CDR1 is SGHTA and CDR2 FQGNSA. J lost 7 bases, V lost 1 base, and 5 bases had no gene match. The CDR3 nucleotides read TGTGCCAGCAGCTTAGGCAGGGGGCACGGGACCCAGTACTTC. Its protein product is CASSLGRGHGTQYF.

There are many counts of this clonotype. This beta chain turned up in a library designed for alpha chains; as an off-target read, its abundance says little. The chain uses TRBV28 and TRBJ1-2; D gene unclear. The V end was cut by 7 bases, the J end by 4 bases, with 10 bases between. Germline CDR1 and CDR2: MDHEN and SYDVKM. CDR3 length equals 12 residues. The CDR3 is CASKTGSYGYTF. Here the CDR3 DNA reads TGTGCCAGCAAAACTGGGAGCTATGGCTACACCTTC.

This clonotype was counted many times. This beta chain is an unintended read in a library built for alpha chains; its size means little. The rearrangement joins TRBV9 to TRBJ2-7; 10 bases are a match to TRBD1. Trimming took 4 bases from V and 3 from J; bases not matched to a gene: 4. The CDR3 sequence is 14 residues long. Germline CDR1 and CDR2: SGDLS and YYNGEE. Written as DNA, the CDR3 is TGTGCCAGCAGCTCCCGGACAGGGGGCTACGAGCAGTACTTC. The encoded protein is CASSSRTGGYEQYF.

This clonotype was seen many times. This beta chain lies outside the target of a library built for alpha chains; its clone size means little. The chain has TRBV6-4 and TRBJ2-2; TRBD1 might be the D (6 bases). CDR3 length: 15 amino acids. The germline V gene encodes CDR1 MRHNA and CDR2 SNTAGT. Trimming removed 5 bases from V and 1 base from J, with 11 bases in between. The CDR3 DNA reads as TGTGCCAGCAGTCGGGACAAGGGGAACACCGGGGAGCTGTTTTTT. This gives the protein CASSRDKGNTGELFF.

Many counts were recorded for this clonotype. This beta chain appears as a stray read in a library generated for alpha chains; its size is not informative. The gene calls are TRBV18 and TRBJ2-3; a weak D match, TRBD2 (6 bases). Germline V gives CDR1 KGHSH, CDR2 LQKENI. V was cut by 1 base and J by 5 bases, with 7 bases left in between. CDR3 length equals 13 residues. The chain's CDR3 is CASSPRSGDTQYF. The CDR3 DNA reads TGTGCCAGCTCACCACGTAGCGGAGATACGCAGTATTTT.

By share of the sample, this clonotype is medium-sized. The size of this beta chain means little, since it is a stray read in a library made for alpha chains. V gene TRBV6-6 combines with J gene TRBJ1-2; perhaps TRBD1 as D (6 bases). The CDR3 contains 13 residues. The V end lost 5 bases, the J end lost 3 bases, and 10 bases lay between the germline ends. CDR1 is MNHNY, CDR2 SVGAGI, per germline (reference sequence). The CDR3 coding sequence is TGTGCCAGCAGTGAACAGGGCGACTATGGCTACACCTTC. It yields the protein CASSEQGDYGYTF.

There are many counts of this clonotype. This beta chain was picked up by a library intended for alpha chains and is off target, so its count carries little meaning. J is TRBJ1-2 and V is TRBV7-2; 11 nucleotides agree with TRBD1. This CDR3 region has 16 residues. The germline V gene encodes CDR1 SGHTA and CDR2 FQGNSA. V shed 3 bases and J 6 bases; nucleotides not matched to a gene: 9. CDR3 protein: CASSLDRGLGPDGYTF. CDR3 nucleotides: TGTGCCAGCAGCTTGGACAGGGGGCTAGGTCCCGATGGCTACACCTTC.

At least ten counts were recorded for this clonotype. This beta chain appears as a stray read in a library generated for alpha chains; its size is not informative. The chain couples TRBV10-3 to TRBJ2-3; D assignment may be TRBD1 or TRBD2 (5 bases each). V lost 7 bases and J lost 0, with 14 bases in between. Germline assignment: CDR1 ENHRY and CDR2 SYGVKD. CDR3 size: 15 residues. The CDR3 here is CAIMWDPTSTDTQYF. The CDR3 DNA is TGTGCCATCATGTGGGACCCAACTAGCACAGATACGCAGTATTTT.

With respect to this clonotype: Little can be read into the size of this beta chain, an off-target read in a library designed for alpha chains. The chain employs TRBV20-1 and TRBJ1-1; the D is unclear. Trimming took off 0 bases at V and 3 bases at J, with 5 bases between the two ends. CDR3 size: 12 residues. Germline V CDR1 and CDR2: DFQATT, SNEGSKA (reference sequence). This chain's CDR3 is CSARDQYTEAFF. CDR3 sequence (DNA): TGCAGTGCTAGAGATCAGTACACTGAAGCTTTCTTT.

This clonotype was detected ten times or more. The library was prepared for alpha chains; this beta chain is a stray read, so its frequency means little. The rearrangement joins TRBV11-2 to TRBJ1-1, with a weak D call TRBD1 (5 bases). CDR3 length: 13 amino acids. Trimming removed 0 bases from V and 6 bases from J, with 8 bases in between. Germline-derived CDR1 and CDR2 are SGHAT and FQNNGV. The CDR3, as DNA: TGTGCCAGCAGCTTAGATTGGGGGGCTGAAGCTTTCTTT. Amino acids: CASSLDWGAEAFF.